The clone carrying this TCR beta chain was observed a few times. Its antigen is undetermined. TCRdb used MiXCR to reprocess the RT-PCR reads, holding one entry per CDR3 protein. The sample includes about 310,000 distinct CDR3 sequences, just over 20% of them seen just once. These data originate in a study of response to subunit inactivated influenza vaccine. Overall study results and limits: With each seasonal influenza vaccination, the authors suggested, few new T cells are recruited.

The CDR3 loop spans 12 amino acids. Per the germline V gene, CDR1 is ENHRY and CDR2 is SYGVKD. Trimming left V 2 bases short and J 9 bases short, with 10 bases between. The receptor was derived from a man between 50 and 69 years old who received an inactivated influenza vaccine. V is TRBV10-3 and J is TRBJ1-1; D gene uncertain. Sequencing was performed on PBMCs from blood, taken 21 months after vaccination. The CDR3, as DNA: TGTGCCATCAGTGAGCCCAGCTCACAAGCTTTCTTT. The encoded protein is CAISEPSSQAFF.